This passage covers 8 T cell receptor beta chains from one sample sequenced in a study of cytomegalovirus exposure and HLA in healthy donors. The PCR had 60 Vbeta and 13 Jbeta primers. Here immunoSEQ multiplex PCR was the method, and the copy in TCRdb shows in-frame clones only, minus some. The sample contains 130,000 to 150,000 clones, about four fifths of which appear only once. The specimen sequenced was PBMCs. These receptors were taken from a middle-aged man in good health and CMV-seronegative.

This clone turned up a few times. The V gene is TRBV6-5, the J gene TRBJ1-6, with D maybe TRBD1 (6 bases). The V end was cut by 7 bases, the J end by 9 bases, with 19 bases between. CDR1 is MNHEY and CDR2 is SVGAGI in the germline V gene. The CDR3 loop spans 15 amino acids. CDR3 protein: CASNNREGLSSPLHF. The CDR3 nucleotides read TGTGCCAGCAACAACAGGGAGGGGTTGAGTTCACCCCTCCACTTT.

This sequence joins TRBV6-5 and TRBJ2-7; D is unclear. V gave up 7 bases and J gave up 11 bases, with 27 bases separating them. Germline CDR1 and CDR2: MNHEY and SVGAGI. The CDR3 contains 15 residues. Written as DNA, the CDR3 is TGTGCCAGCAACCAAAAGAAGTGGTACCTTACGAGCAAGTACTTC. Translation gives CASNQKKWYLTSKYF.

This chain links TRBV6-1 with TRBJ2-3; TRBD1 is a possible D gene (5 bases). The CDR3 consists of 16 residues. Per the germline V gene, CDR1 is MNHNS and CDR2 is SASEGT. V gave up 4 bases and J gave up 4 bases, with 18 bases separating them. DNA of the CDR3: TGTGCCAGCAGTGGACAGTCCCCGGGTAGGTCAGATACGCAGTATTTT. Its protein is CASSGQSPGRSDTQYF.

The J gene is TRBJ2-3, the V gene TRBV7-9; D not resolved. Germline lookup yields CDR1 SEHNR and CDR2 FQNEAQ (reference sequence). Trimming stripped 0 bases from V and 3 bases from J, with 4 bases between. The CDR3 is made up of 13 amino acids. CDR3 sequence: CASSLAATDTQYF. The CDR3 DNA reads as TGTGCCAGCAGCTTAGCGGCAACAGATACGCAGTATTTT.

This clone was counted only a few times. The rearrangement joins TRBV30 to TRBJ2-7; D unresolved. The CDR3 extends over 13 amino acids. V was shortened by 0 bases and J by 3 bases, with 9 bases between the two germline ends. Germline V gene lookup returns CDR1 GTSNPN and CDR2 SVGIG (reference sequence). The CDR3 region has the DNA TGTGCCTGGAGTGTCCAAAACTTCTACGAGCAGTACTTC. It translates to CAWSVQNFYEQYF.

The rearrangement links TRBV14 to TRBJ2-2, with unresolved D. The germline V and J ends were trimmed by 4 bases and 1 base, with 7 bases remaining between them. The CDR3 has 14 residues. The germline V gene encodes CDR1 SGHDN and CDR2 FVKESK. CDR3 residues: CASSLQMNTGELFF. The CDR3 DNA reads TGTGCCAGCAGCCTGCAGATGAACACCGGGGAGCTGTTTTTT.

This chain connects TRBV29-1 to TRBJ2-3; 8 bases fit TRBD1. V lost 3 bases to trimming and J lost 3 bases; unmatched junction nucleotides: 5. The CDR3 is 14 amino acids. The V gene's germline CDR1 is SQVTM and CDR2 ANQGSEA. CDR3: CSVEVRGRTDTQYF. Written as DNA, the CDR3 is TGCAGCGTTGAGGTCAGGGGGCGAACAGATACGCAGTATTTT.

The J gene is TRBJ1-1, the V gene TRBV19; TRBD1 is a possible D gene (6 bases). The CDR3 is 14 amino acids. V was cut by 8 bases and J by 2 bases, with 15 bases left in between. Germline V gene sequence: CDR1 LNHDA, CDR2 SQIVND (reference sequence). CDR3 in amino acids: CASDPGQFNTEAFF. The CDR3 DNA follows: TGTGCCAGTGACCCCGGACAGTTCAACACTGAAGCTTTCTTT.